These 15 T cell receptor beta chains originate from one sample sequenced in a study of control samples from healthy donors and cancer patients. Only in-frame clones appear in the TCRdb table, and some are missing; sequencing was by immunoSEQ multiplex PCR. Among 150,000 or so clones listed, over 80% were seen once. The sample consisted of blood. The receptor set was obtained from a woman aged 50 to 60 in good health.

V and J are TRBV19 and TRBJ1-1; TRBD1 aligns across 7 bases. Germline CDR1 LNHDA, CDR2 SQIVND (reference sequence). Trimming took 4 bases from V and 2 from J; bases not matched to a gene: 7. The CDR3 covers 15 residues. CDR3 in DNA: TGTGCCAGTAGTAGGGGGGGGACAGTTAACACTGAAGCTTTCTTT. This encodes CASSRGGTVNTEAFF.

This CDR3 is CATRPGQGTDTQYF. CDR3 in DNA: TGCGCCACTCGACCGGGACAGGGTACAGATACGCAGTATTTT. The chain uses TRBV5-1 and TRBJ2-3; 9 positions agree with TRBD1. The CDR3 extends over 14 amino acids. The V gene end was trimmed by 9 bases and the J gene end by 3 bases; junction bases not matched to a gene: 8. The germline V gene encodes CDR1 SGHRS and CDR2 YFSETQ. The entire variable domain, with the rest obtained from reference TRBV5-1 and TRBJ2-3, is as follows: KAGVTQTPRYLIKTRGQQVTLSCSPISGHRSVSWYQQTPGQGLQFLFEYFSETQRNKGNFPGRFSGRQFSNSRSEMNVSTLELGDSALYLCATRPGQGTDTQYFGPGTRLTVL.

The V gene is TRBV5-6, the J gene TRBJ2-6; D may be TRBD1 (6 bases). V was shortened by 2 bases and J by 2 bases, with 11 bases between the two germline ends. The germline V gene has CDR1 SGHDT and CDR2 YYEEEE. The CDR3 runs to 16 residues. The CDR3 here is CASSFNRAAGANVLTF. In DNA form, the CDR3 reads TGTGCCAGCAGCTTCAACAGGGCGGCTGGGGCCAACGTCCTGACTTTC.

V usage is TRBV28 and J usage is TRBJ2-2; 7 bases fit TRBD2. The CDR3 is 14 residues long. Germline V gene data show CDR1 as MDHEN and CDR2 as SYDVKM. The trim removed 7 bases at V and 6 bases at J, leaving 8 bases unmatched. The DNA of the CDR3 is TGTGCCAGCACCACTGGGGGGGTACCCGGGGAGCTGTTTTTT. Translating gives CASTTGGVPGELFF.

CDR3 loop: CASSEFGGSGANVLTF. The CDR3 nucleotides are TGCGCCAGCAGTGAGTTTGGGGGCTCTGGGGCCAACGTCCTGACTTTC. The rearrangement joins TRBV10-2 to TRBJ2-6; D is perhaps TRBD1 or TRBD2 (5 bases each). The CDR3 has 16 residues. Trimming cost V 1 base and J 0 bases, with 7 bases left between them. Germline-derived CDR1 and CDR2 are WSHSY and SAAADI.

The CDR3 loop reads CASSQDHEGGYTF. CDR3 nucleotides: TGTGCCAGCAGCCAAGATCACGAAGGTGGCTACACCTTC. This chain links TRBV3-1 (or the pseudogene TRBV3-2) with TRBJ1-2, with D hard to call. Between the trimmed V and J ends, which lost 0 bases and 7 bases, there was a span of 9 bases. Looked up from germline, CDR1 is LGHDT and CDR2 is YNNKEL (reference sequence). This CDR3 spans 13 amino acids.

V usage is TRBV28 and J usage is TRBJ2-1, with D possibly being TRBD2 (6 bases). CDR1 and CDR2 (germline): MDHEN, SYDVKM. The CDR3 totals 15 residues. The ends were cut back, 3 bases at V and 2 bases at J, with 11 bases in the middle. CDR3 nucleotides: TGTGCCAGCAGTTTGGGGACTCGACCCTACAATGAGCAGTTCTTC. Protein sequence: CASSLGTRPYNEQFF.

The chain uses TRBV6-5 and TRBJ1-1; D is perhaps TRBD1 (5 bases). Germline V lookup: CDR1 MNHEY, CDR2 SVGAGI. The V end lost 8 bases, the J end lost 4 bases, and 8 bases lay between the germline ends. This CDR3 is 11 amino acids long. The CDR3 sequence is CASWRGTEAFF. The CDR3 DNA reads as TGTGCCAGCTGGAGGGGCACTGAAGCTTTCTTT.

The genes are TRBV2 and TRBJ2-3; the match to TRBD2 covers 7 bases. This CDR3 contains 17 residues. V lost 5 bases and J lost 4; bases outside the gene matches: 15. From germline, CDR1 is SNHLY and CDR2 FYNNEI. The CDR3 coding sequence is TGTGCCAGCAGTAAGGGAGGGTCGGCGCACCGGGCAGATACGCAGTATTTT. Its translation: CASSKGGSAHRADTQYF.

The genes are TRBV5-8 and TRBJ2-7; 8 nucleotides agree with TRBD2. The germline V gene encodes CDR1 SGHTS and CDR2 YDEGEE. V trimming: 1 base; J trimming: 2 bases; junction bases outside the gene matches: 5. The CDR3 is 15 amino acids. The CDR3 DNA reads TGTGCCAGCAGCTTGCGGCTAGCGGGTACCTACGAGCAGTACTTC. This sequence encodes CASSLRLAGTYEQYF.

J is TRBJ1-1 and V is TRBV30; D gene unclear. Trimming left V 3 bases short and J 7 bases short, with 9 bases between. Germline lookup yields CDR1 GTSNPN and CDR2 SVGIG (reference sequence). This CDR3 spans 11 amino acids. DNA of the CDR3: TGTGCCTGGAGCCCTCTGAGTGAAGCTTTCTTT. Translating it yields CAWSPLSEAFF.

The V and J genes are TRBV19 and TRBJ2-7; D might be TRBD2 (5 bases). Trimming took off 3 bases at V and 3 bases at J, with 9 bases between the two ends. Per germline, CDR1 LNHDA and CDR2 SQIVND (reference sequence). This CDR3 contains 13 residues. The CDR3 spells CASSIGLDYEQYF. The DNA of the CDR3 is TGTGCCAGTAGTATCGGACTCGACTACGAGCAGTACTTC.

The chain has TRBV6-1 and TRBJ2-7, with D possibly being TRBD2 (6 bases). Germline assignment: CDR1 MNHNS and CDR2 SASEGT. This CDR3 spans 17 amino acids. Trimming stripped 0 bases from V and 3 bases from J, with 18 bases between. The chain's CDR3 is CASSEALIRSGDYEQYF. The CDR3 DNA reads TGTGCCAGCAGTGAAGCTTTAATCAGGTCGGGGGACTACGAGCAGTACTTC.

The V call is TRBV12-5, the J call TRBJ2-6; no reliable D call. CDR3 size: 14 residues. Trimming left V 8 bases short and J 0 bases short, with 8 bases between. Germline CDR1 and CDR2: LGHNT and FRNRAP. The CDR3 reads CASNLDSGANVLTF. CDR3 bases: TGTGCTAGTAATTTGGACTCTGGGGCCAACGTCCTGACTTTC.

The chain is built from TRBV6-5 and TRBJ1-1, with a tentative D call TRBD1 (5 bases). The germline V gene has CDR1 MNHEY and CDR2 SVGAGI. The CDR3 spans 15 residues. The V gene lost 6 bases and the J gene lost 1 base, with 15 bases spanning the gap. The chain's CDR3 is CASRHDSSWNTEAFF. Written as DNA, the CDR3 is TGTGCCAGCAGACACGACAGTTCTTGGAACACTGAAGCTTTCTTT.